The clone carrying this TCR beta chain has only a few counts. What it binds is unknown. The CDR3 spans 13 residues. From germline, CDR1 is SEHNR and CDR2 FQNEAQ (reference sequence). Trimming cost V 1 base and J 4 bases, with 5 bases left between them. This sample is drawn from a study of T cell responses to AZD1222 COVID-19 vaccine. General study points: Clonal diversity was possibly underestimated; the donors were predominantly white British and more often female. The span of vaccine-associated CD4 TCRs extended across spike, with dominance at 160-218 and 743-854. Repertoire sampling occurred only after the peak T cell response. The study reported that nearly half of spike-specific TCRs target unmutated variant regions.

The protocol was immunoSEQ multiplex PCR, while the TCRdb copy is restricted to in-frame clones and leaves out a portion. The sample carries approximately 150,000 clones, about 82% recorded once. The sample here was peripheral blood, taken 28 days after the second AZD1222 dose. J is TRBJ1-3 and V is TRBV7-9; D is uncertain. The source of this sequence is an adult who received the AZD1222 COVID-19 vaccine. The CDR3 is CASSLEGGNTIYF. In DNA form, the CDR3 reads TGTGCCAGCAGCTTAGAAGGGGGAAACACCATATATTTT.